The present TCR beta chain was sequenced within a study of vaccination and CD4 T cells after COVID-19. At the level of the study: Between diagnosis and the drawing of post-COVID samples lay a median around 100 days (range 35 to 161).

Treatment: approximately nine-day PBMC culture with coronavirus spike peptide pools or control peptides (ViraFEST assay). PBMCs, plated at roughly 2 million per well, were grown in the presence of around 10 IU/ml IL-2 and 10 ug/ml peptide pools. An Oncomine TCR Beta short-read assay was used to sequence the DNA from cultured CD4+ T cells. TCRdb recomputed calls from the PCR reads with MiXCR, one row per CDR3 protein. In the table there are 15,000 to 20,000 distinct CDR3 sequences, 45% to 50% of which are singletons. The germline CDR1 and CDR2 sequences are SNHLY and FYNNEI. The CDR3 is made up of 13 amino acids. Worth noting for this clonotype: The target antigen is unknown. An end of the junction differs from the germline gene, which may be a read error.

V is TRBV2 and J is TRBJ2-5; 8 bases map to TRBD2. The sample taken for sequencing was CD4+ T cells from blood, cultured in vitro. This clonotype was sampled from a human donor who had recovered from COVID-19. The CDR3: CASTKAGVEAQYF. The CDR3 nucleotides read TGTGCCAGCACTAAAGCGGGGGTAGAGGCCCAGTACTTC.